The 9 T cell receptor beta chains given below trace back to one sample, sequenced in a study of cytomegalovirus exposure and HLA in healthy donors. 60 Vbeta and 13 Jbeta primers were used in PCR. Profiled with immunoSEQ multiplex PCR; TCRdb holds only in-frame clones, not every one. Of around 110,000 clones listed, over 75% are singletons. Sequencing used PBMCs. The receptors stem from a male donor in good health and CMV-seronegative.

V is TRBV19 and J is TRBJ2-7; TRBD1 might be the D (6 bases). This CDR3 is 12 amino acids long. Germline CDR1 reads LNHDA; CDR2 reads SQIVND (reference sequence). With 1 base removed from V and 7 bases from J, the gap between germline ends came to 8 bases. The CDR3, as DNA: TGTGCCAGTAGTATAGGAGGGGGTGAGCAGTACTTC. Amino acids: CASSIGGGEQYF.

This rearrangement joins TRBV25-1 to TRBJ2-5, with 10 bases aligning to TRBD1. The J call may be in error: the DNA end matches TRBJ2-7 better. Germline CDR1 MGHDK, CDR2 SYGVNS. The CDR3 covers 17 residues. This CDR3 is CASSELIPGQGIYEQYF. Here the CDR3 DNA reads TGTGCCAGCAGTGAATTGATACCGGGACAGGGGATCTACGAGCAGTACTTC.

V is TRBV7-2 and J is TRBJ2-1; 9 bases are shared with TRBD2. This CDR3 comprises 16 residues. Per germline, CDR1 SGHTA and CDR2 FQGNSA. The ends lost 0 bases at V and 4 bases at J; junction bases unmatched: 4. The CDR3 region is CASSLAPSGIYNEQFF. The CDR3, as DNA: TGTGCCAGCAGCTTAGCCCCTAGCGGGATTTACAATGAGCAGTTCTTC.

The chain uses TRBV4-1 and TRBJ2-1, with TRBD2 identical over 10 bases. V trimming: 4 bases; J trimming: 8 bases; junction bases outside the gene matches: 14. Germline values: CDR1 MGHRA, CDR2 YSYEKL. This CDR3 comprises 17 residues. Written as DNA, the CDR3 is TGCGCCAGCAGCCTGTACCCTAGCGGGGGACCCGGGGATGAGCAGTTCTTC. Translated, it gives CASSLYPSGGPGDEQFF.

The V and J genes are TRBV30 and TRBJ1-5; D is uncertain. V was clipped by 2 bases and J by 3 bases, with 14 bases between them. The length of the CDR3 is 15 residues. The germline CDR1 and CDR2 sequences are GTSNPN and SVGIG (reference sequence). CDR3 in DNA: TGTGCCTGGAGTAAGTTCACTTCAAACAATCAGCCCCAGCATTTT. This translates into CAWSKFTSNNQPQHF.

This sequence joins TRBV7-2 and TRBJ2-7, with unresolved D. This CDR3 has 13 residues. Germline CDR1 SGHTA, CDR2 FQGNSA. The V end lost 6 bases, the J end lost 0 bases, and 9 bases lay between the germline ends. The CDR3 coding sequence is TGTGCCAGCAGTTCGAGTAGCTCCTACGAGCAGTACTTC. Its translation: CASSSSSSYEQYF.

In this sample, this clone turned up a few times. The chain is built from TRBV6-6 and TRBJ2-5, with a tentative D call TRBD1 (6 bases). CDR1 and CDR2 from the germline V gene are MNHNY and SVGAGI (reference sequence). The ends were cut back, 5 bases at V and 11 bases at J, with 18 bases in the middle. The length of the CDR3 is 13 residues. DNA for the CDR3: TGTGCCAGCAGTGGACAGCCCCAAAAGGAGCAGTACTTC. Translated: CASSGQPQKEQYF.

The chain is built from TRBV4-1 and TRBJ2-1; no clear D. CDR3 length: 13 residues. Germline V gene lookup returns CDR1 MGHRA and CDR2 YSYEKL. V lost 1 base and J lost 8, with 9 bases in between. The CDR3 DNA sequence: TGCGCCAGCAGCCAAGTTATGCGCGATGAGCAGTTCTTC. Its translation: CASSQVMRDEQFF.

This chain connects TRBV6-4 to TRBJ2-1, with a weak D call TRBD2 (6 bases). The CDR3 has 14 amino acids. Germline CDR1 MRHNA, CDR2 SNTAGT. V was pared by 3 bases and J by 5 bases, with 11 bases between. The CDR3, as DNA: TGTGCCAGCAGTGAATCGGGGGAGAACAATGAGCAGTTCTTC. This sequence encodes CASSESGENNEQFF.